The clone carrying this TCR beta chain appeared a single time. Its target is not known. Sequenced by immunoSEQ multiplex PCR; TCRdb stores in-frame clones only, minus some. Among fewer than 80,000 clones listed, around four fifths were seen once. This sample was taken from a study of OX40 agonist ivuxolimab in advanced cancers. Broader study findings: At 0.1 to 3.0 mg/kg, CD4+ and CD8+ blood T cells expanded clonally by week 6.

Germline CDR1 and CDR2: LNHNV and YYDKDF (reference sequence). The length of the CDR3 is 13 residues. V shed 6 bases and J shed 0 bases, with 5 bases lying between them. The TCR sequence derives from an adult with an advanced solid tumor such as melanoma, head and neck, liver or kidney cancer. The material was CD4+ or CD8+ T cells sorted from blood, obtained in a trial of the OX40 agonist ivuxolimab. V usage is TRBV15 and J usage is TRBJ1-4; D gene uncertain. The CDR3 loop is CATRIPTNEKLFF. The DNA of the CDR3 is TGTGCCACCAGAATTCCAACTAATGAAAAACTGTTTTTT.